The clone carrying this T cell receptor (beta chain) occurred a few times. Its matching antigen is unknown. TCRdb processed the 5' RACE reads anew with MiXCR; each CDR3 protein has one entry. The sample includes roughly 380,000 distinct CDR3 sequences, approximately 30% of them seen just once. These data are taken from a study of identical twins' blood T cells. Study in general: Around 50 million reads came from approximately twelve libraries, six alpha, six beta.

Study-level findings and limits: Shared CDR3 clonotype counts between two donors mainly tracked the product of their cloneset sizes, twins included. Twin similarity might stem from environmental factors, not only genetics.

CDR3 length: 15 amino acids. Germline assignment: CDR1 SGHAT and CDR2 FQNNGV. Trimming cost V 2 bases and J 1 base, with 11 bases left between them. Sequenced input: PBMCs. The V call is TRBV11-2, the J call TRBJ1-1; maybe TRBD1 (6 bases). The sequence came from a woman between 18 and 55 years old in good health. The CDR3 reads CASSLFRGGNTEAFF. CDR3 in DNA: TGTGCCAGCAGCTTATTTCGAGGGGGGAACACTGAAGCTTTCTTT.